A selection of T cell receptor beta chains follows, all from one sample in a study. A single record per CDR3 protein comes from TCRdb applying MiXCR to the 5' RACE reads. The table records tens of thousands of distinct CDR3 sequences, about 30% of them present only once. The sequenced material came from tumor-infiltrating memory CD4+ T cells sorted from the breast tumor. Receptors were obtained from a female donor with breast cancer. Each CDR3 is given with its conserved first and last residue. The D gene is left open where the match is weak. Size is omitted from some rows. Given values are once, few, many or a class for expanded clones.

d_call	j_call	v_call	clone_size	cdr3_nt	cdr3_aa
TRBD2	TRBJ2-1	TRBV20-1	.	TGCAGTGCTAGAGATTACAGGACTAGCGGGCACTCCTACAATGAGCAGTTCTTC	CSARDYRTSGHSYNEQFF
.	TRBJ2-3	TRBV20-1	many	TGCAGTGCCAGGGACTCCCAGAGCGCAGATACGCAGTATTTT	CSARDSQSADTQYF
.	TRBJ2-5	TRBV9	few	TGTGCCAGCAGCGTAGCAGAAACAGGGCAAGAGACCCAGTACTTC	CASSVAETGQETQYF
TRBD2	TRBJ2-1	TRBV7-3	many	TGTGCCAGCAGCTATAGCGGGGGGGACAATGAGCAGTTCTTC	CASSYSGGDNEQFF
.	TRBJ2-1	TRBV7-2	.	TGTGCCAGCAGCCCCCGACTAGAACGGGAGTATAATGAGCAGTTCTTC	CASSPRLEREYNEQFF
.	TRBJ1-6	TRBV20-1	few	TGCAGTGCCCCGTCAGGGAATTCACCCCTCCACTTT	CSAPSGNSPLHF
.	TRBJ1-1	TRBV5-5	many	TGTGCCAGCAGCCTAGATACAGGGTTTTATAGTCGGAACACTGAAGCTTTCTTT	CASSLDTGFYSRNTEAFF
.	TRBJ2-2	TRBV12-3/TRBV12-4	few	TGTGCCAGCAGGCCCCGGGACACACAAGCGAACACCGGGGAGCTGTTTTTT	CASRPRDTQANTGELFF
TRBD1	TRBJ2-3	TRBV25-1	few	TGTGCCAGCAGTGCAAGACAGGGGACAGATACGCAGTATTTT	CASSARQGTDTQYF
.	TRBJ2-1	TRBV5-6	.	TGTGCCAGCAGCTTGAACGGTGGAAACAATGAGCAGTTCTTC	CASSLNGGNNEQFF
.	TRBJ2-3	TRBV7-3	few	TGTGCCAGCAGCTCAGTCCCCGGGGCAGATACGCAGTATTTT	CASSSVPGADTQYF
.	TRBJ2-7	TRBV4-1	.	TGCGCCAGCAGCCCAAGGGCTACTTTAGGGGAGCAGTACTTC	CASSPRATLGEQYF
TRBD1	TRBJ2-2	TRBV4-1	.	TGCGCCAGCAGCCAAGCACCGGGACAGGGAAGGTCCGGGGAGCTGTTTTTT	CASSQAPGQGRSGELFF
.	TRBJ1-5	TRBV2	few	TGTGCCAGCCGGGACACCTATAGCAATCAGCCCCAGCATTTT	CASRDTYSNQPQHF
TRBD1	TRBJ1-2	TRBV12-3/TRBV12-4	.	TGTGCCAGCAGTAAACAGGGGAGATATGACTATGGCTACACCTTC	CASSKQGRYDYGYTF
TRBD2	TRBJ2-1	TRBV6-2/TRBV6-3	few	TGTGCCAGCAGGGAGGGACTAGCGGGACATGGCTCCTACAATGAGCAGTTCTTC	CASREGLAGHGSYNEQFF
.	TRBJ1-4	TRBV4-1	.	TGCGCCAGCAGCCAAGAGCCAGGCGGGCGTGGTGAAAAACTGTTTTTT	CASSQEPGGRGEKLFF
TRBD1	TRBJ2-7	TRBV12-3/TRBV12-4	few	TGTGCCAGCAGGGACAGGGGAACCTACGAGCAGTACTTC	CASRDRGTYEQYF
.	TRBJ2-3	TRBV9	.	TGTGCCAGCAGCGTAGGTAGCCCGACGGATACGCAGTATTTT	CASSVGSPTDTQYF
.	TRBJ1-2	TRBV7-3	medium-sized	TGTGCCAGCAGTGGACAGAATAACTATGGCTACACCTTC	CASSGQNNYGYTF
TRBD2	TRBJ2-7	TRBV27	many	TGTGCCAGCAGTTTGCGCCCGCGGGAGGCCCTCTACGAGCAGTACTTC	CASSLRPREALYEQYF
.	TRBJ2-6	TRBV5-1	few	TGCGCCAGCAGCTTGCGCTCTGGGGCCAACGTCCTGACTTTC	CASSLRSGANVLTF
.	TRBJ1-1	TRBV5-1	few	TGCGCCAGCAGCTTGGTCCCAAGATATGATACTGAAGCTTTCTTT	CASSLVPRYDTEAFF
TRBD2	TRBJ2-7	TRBV28	few	TGTGCCACCCGGGGGGACGGCTCCTACGAGCAGTACTTC	CATRGDGSYEQYF
.	TRBJ2-2	TRBV4-1	many	TGCGCCAGCAGCCTCGGGGTTACGGGGACCGGGGAGCTGTTTTTT	CASSLGVTGTGELFF
.	TRBJ2-2	TRBV27	once	TGTGCCAGCAGTTCACCTCACCATCTGGACCGGGAGCTGTTTTTT	CASSSPHHLDRELFF
.	TRBJ2-1	TRBV6-2/TRBV6-3	few	TGTGCCAGCAGTTACTCGATTCCGGGGATAGGGGGCTCCTACAATGAGCAGTTCTTC	CASSYSIPGIGGSYNEQFF
.	TRBJ1-6	TRBV7-3	.	TGTGCCAGCAGCGGGGGGACCTATAATTCACCCCTCCACTTT	CASSGGTYNSPLHF
TRBD2	TRBJ2-2	TRBV28	.	TGTGCCAGCAGCAGACTAGCGGGAGACGCCGGGGAGCTGTTTTTT	CASSRLAGDAGELFF
.	TRBJ2-2	TRBV9	.	TGTGCCAGCAGCGTAGCCAGCGGACCCACCGGGGAGCTGTTTTTT	CASSVASGPTGELFF
TRBD2	TRBJ2-7	TRBV9	.	TGTGCCAGCAGCTTCCACGGGACTAGCGGGCCCTACGAGCAGTACTTC	CASSFHGTSGPYEQYF
.	TRBJ1-5	TRBV6-1	few	TGTGCCAGCAGAGACATAAACAATCAGCCCCAGCATTTT	CASRDINNQPQHF